One and the same sample provided the 9 T cell receptor beta chains below, sequenced in a study of T cell repertoires in cytomegalovirus infection. A single record per CDR3 protein comes from TCRdb applying MiXCR to the reads. Of 400,000 or so distinct CDR3 sequences listed, roughly 18% are singletons. Sequenced material: PBMCs. These receptors all stem from a human donor in good health (CMV status not recorded). Some clones in this sample may be carry-over from other donors' samples.

This chain connects TRBV5-5 to TRBJ2-5, with a possible D match to TRBD2 (5 bases). From germline, CDR1 is SGHKS and CDR2 YYEKEE (reference sequence). The CDR3 extends over 18 amino acids. V lost 0 bases, J lost 0 bases, and 18 bases lay in between. Written as DNA, the CDR3 is TGTGCCAGCAGCTTGGGCCCCAAACAAGAGGACTACCAAGAGACCCAGTACTTC. Encoded protein: CASSLGPKQEDYQETQYF.

This clonotype was counted a few times. The chain combines TRBV7-6 with TRBJ2-1; D may be TRBD2 (6 bases). Trimming pared 5 bases from V and 0 bases from J, leaving 17 bases between. The CDR3 length is 17 residues. CDR1 is SGHVS, CDR2 FNYEAQ, per germline. The CDR3 DNA follows: TGTGCCAGCAGCCCGAACTCGGGAGTGAGCTCCTACAATGAGCAGTTCTTC. Protein: CASSPNSGVSSYNEQFF. Full variable domain (remainder filled in from reference TRBV7-6 and TRBJ2-1): GAGVSQSPRYKVTKRGQDVALRCDPISGHVSLYWYRQALGQGPEFLTYFNYEAQQDKSGLPNDRFSAERPEGSISTLTIQRTEQRDSAMYRCASSPNSGVSSYNEQFFGPGTRLTVL.

This clonotype was counted only a few times. The chain combines TRBV6-2 or TRBV6-3 with TRBJ1-1, with unresolved D. The CDR3 spans 11 residues. V lost 8 bases and J 5 bases, leaving 9 bases between the germline ends. From germline, CDR1 is MNHEY and CDR2 SVGEGT. The CDR3 reads CASLAGTEAFF. CDR3 DNA sequence: TGTGCCAGCCTTGCGGGGACTGAAGCTTTCTTT.

The chain carries TRBV15 and TRBJ2-7; possibly TRBD1 for D (6 bases). Germline lookup yields CDR1 LNHNV and CDR2 YYDKDF (reference sequence). V shed 7 bases and J shed 5 bases, with 15 bases lying between them. This CDR3 is built from 13 residues. CDR3 amino acids: CATIDRFGDEQYF. For the CDR3, the DNA is TGTGCCACCATCGACAGGTTCGGGGACGAGCAGTACTTC.

Ten or more counts support this clonotype. The rearrangement joins TRBV7-2 to TRBJ1-2; maybe TRBD1 (6 bases). The CDR3 length is 19 residues. Between the trimmed V and J ends, which lost 5 bases and 5 bases, there was a span of 30 bases. CDR1 SGHTA and CDR2 FQGNSA come from the germline V gene. CDR3 nucleotides: TGTGCCAGCAGCCGCTCCCCTCACCTAATGGGGGGCAGGGCGTATGGCTACACCTTC. Translating it yields CASSRSPHLMGGRAYGYTF.

This clonotype was counted only a few times. The rearrangement uses TRBV27 and TRBJ2-7; 7 bases are a match to TRBD1. Germline CDR1 is MNHEY and CDR2 is SMNVEV (reference sequence). J gave up 3 bases and V 5 bases, and 10 bases lay outside the gene matches. This CDR3 contains 15 residues. DNA of the CDR3: TGTGCCAGCAGTCCCCGACAGGGATCCCTCTACGAGCAGTACTTC. Translating it yields CASSPRQGSLYEQYF.

This clonotype occurred many times. J is TRBJ2-1 and V is TRBV7-2, with a possible D match to TRBD2 (6 bases). Deletions cut 1 base from V and 8 bases from J, with 15 bases between. The CDR3 extends over 15 amino acids. From germline, CDR1 is SGHTA and CDR2 FQGNSA. The CDR3 protein is CASSLGGGRKDEQFF. CDR3 bases: TGTGCCAGCAGCTTAGGGGGAGGCCGAAAGGATGAGCAGTTCTTC.

This clonotype has only a few counts. The CDR3 region has the DNA TGCAGCGCTTCCGCAGGGGAGAGCACAGATACGCAGTATTTT. Protein sequence: CSASAGESTDTQYF. The chain is built from TRBV29-1 and TRBJ2-3; D possibly corresponds to TRBD1 (6 bases). V lost 7 bases and J lost 0, with 14 bases in between. CDR3 length: 14 amino acids. Germline V lookup: CDR1 SQVTM, CDR2 ANQGSEA.

This clonotype occurred many times. V is TRBV6-5 and J is TRBJ1-3; D not resolved. Germline V gives CDR1 MNHEY, CDR2 SVGAGI. There are 12 residues in the CDR3. V lost 4 bases, J lost 7 bases, and 8 bases lay in between. This chain's CDR3 is CASSSPANTIYF. In nucleotides, the CDR3 is TGTGCCAGCAGTTCCCCCGCGAACACCATATATTTT.